This TCR beta chain was profiled in a study of blood T cell repertoires in COVID-19 (dated by TCRdb to the early 2020s). About the study as a whole: Collaborator samples came from the United States, Italy and Spain and covered acute and convalescent phases of COVID-19. The samples were drawn from two sources: the first 160 participants of the ongoing ImmuneRACE study, and 1,254 subjects contributed by 6 global collaborators. The prospective study material was composed of cDNA or gDNA derived from T cells, B-cell-depleted T cells, or PBMCs. The repertoires were made available in a free public database intended to serve as a resource for research on the immune response to SARS-CoV-2. Where HLA class I and class II types were available, the types were taken from metadata supplied by the sample provider, not from assay-based typing. Sample metadata almost always included a de-identified subject ID, COVID-19 status, age in years and sex. Deeply sampled blood TCRbeta repertoires from subjects exposed to, actively infected with, or recovered from COVID-19 were included in the dataset.

Comment on this clone: Its antigen remains unidentified. No qualities accompany the bases; no much larger clone lies one base away.

The CDR3 goes from the cysteine to the phenylalanine over 10 residues. CDR3 DNA only is kept here, 30 bases in frame from base 1. Reading the germline V gene (reference sequence) gives CDR1 GTSNPN and CDR2 SVGIG. The V end loses 3 bases and the J end loses 8 bases, and a stretch of 7 bases separates them. Overall study results and their limits: How much clinical and demographic metadata was included differed by source and by participant, and the metadata was provided uncurated.

TCRbeta CDR3 regions were amplified from genomic DNA using the immunoSEQ Assay, a bias-controlled multiplex PCR. From the authors' description of their analysis: Nucleated cell counts per sample were estimated from amplification of reference gene primers within the assay. To quantify the absolute abundance of each unique TCRbeta CDR3 rearrangement, sequence reads were collapsed and filtered. For each sample, productive Simpson clonality was calculated as the square root of Simpson's diversity index over productive rearrangements. This is the immuneACCESS table as TCRdb keeps it, with only in-frame sequences that have V and J called. A part of the clones is gone; compared with another copy, unresolved V genes explain less than half, and the rest is unexplained. That table is the source of V, J and clone size, and D and trimming were worked out from the DNA. This sample has some 320,000 clones in its table, and roughly 85% of those were observed once. Of the sample, approximately 7.5% falls within the top ten clones.

Collaborating institutions collected whole blood in K2EDTA tubes following their own protocols. Collaborator samples were shipped for TCRbeta analysis as frozen whole blood, isolated PBMCs, or DNA extracted from either sample type. Material: peripheral blood. The V and J segments used are TRBV30 and TRBJ1-2, with the D gene too uncertain to name. This TCR was recovered from a human donor in a cohort sampled during active COVID-19. The DNA sequence follows: TGTGCCTGGAGCTCGGGGGGCTACACCTTC. It translates as CAWSSGGYTF.